This T cell receptor beta chain was documented in a study of T cells in Graves' hyperthyroidism and ophthalmopathy. Amplified TCR beta CDR3 regions came from RNA transcripts. Initially, a first-round RT-PCR of the TCR CDR3 employed the HTBI primer set. Each CDR3 protein is one row after TCRdb ran MiXCR on the multiplex PCR reads. The sample has about 560,000 distinct CDR3 sequences, around 17% seen once. Looked up from germline, CDR1 is MDHEN and CDR2 is SYDVKM. V lost 4 bases, J lost 10 bases, and 11 bases lay in between. The CDR3 loop spans 12 amino acids. This clonotype was seen repeatedly, ten times or more.

Sequenced sample: blood. The source of this sequence is a woman aged 18-29 years with Graves' hyperthyroidism. The chain joins TRBV28 to TRBJ1-5, with a tentative D call TRBD1 (5 bases). The CDR3 bases are TGTGCCAGCAGTTACCTCGGGGGTCCCCAGCATTTT. It encodes CASSYLGGPQHF.